A selection of T cell receptor beta chains follows, all from one sample in a study of cytomegalovirus exposure and HLA in healthy donors. Assay used: immunoSEQ multiplex PCR; TCRdb lists only in-frame clones, some missing. The table records 180,000 or so clones, more than 70% of them present only once. Source material: PBMCs. The receptors were gathered from a male donor in good health and CMV-seronegative. CDR3s include the opening cysteine and the closing phenylalanine or tryptophan. The order of the fields is V gene, clone size, J gene, CDR3 protein. Expanded clones are given a class, and other clones once, few, many or no size at all.

V: TRBV28
size: few
J: TRBJ1-1
CDR3: CASSLTGRGRDTEAFF

V: TRBV11-2
size: NA
J: TRBJ2-5
CDR3: CASSLEWDFQETQYF

V: TRBV19
size: NA
J: TRBJ1-6
CDR3: CASSKQGGDSPLHF

V: TRBV28
size: NA
J: TRBJ1-2
CDR3: CASSRQGSVYGYTF

V: TRBV18
size: NA
J: TRBJ1-2
CDR3: CASSPGTASYGYTF

V: TRBV28
size: NA
J: TRBJ2-6
CDR3: CASSFPQQTGANVLTF

V: TRBV18
size: NA
J: TRBJ2-7
CDR3: CASSPPGTYSYEQYF

V: TRBV2
size: NA
J: TRBJ1-5
CDR3: CASSAVTDNQPQHF

V: TRBV11-2
size: NA
J: TRBJ1-2
CDR3: CASSPIRPGTGGYGYTF

V: TRBV19
size: NA
J: TRBJ2-5
CDR3: CASSAVGVETQYF

V: TRBV4-1
size: NA
J: TRBJ2-3
CDR3: CASSQVGLAGSPTQYF

V: TRBV6-5
size: NA
J: TRBJ2-7
CDR3: CASTLPGTGEQYF

V: TRBV9
size: few
J: TRBJ2-3
CDR3: CASSVGGRDTQYF

V: TRBV4-2
size: NA
J: TRBJ2-3
CDR3: CASSRRPDTQYF

V: TRBV7-6
size: NA
J: TRBJ2-7
CDR3: CASSSHGQQLEQYF

V: TRBV4-1
size: NA
J: TRBJ2-7
CDR3: CASSLFLLRDGYSYEQYF

V: TRBV7-9
size: NA
J: TRBJ1-3
CDR3: CASSLGYDKRNTIYF

V: TRBV6-6
size: few
J: NA
CDR3: CASSYSRGFSYEQYF

V: TRBV19
size: NA
J: TRBJ1-3
CDR3: CASRKLGTATGPGNTIYF

V: TRBV7-9
size: NA
J: TRBJ2-5
CDR3: CASSLAQGETQYF

V: TRBV7-3
size: NA
J: TRBJ2-7
CDR3: CASSPQGGSYEQYF

V: TRBV27
size: NA
J: TRBJ2-1
CDR3: CASTFMASSYNEQFF

V: TRBV29-1
size: NA
J: TRBJ2-1
CDR3: CSVEGQGDEQFF

V: TRBV6-1
size: NA
J: TRBJ1-4
CDR3: CASRRTATNEKLFF

V: TRBV6-5
size: NA
J: TRBJ2-7
CDR3: CASRNLAAVYEQYF

V: TRBV6-1
size: NA
J: TRBJ2-5
CDR3: CASSEWDSQETQYF

V: TRBV7-2
size: NA
J: TRBJ2-1
CDR3: CASSFPPSGFSYNEQFF

V: TRBV11-2
size: NA
J: TRBJ2-7
CDR3: CASSLNGAGVEQYF

V: TRBV7-3
size: NA
J: TRBJ2-7
CDR3: CASSLTTDSRYEQYF

V: TRBV2
size: NA
J: TRBJ1-5
CDR3: CASTFYSNQPQHF

V: TRBV18
size: NA
J: TRBJ2-6
CDR3: CASSPQGRIGLSSGANVLTF

V: TRBV18
size: NA
J: TRBJ2-2
CDR3: CASSPTSGYGVNTGELFF

V: TRBV25-1
size: NA
J: TRBJ2-2
CDR3: CASSGASGRYTGELFF